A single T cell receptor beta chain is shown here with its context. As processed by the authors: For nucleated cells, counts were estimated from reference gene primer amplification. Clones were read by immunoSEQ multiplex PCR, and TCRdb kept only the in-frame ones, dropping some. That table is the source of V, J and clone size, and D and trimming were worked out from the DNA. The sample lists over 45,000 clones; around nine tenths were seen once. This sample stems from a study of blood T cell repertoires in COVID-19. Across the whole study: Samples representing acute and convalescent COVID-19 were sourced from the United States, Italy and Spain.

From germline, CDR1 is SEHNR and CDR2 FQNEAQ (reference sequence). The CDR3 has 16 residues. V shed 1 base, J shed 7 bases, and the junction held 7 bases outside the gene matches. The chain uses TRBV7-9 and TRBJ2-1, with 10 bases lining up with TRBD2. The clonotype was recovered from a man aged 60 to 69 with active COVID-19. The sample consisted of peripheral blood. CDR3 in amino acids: CASSLVGTSAGNEQFF. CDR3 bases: TGTGCCAGCAGCTTAGTCGGGACTAGCGCTGGGAATGAGCAGTTCTTC.